These 12 T cell receptor beta chains were sequenced from one sample in a study of human T cells and chemical hapten exposure. TCRdb re-analysed the RACE reads in MiXCR, keeping a single row per CDR3 protein. Of about 380,000 distinct CDR3 sequences listed, nearly 6.5% were seen once; the top ten hold about 5.4%. Time point specified: patch test 2, 6 weeks after DPC sensitization. Stated treatment: therapeutic diphenylcyclopropenone sensitization with weekly scalp DPC. Sequencing used whole blood, obtained in connection with sensitization to the hapten diphenylcyclopropenone (DPC). Receptors were obtained from a woman between 18 and 30 years old with alopecia areata. Some clones in this sample may be carry-over from other donors' samples.

The chain carries TRBV7-2 and TRBJ1-4, with a weak D call TRBD1 (5 bases). Germline CDR1 is SGHTA and CDR2 is FQGNSA. The CDR3 is made up of 14 amino acids. Trimming removed 5 bases at V and 8 bases at J, with 15 bases between. The CDR3: CASSASRPGEKLFF. In DNA, the CDR3 is TGTGCCAGCAGCGCGTCTAGGCCAGGGGAAAAACTGTTTTTT.

As concerns this clonotype: This may arise from a read error, as a much more abundant clone is one base away. This chain links TRBV10-2 with TRBJ1-6; D gene ambiguous. CDR3 size: 14 residues. CDR1 WSHSY and CDR2 SAAADI come from the germline V gene. The CDR3 protein is CAGSVPGDNSPLHF. In DNA, the CDR3 is TGCGCCGGCAGTGTTCCGGGCGATAATTCACCCCTCCACTTT.

The J gene is TRBJ2-6, the V gene TRBV11-2; D is undetermined. Looked up from germline, CDR1 is SGHAT and CDR2 is FQNNGV. Trimming left V 8 bases short and J 0 bases short, with 29 bases between. The CDR3 has 21 amino acids. CDR3 loop: CASQGMLLRRRMSSGANVLTF. The CDR3 region has the DNA TGTGCCAGCCAAGGAATGTTATTACGCAGACGGATGAGCTCTGGGGCCAACGTCCTGACTTTC.

This clonotype was counted only a few times. The chain combines TRBV11-2 with TRBJ1-1, with TRBD1 as a possible D gene (5 bases). Germline V gene lookup returns CDR1 SGHAT and CDR2 FQNNGV. The CDR3 is 15 amino acids. Trimming removed 0 bases from V and 5 bases from J, with 13 bases in between. Here the CDR3 reads CASSLDGGYVTEAFF. The CDR3 nucleotides read TGTGCCAGCAGCTTAGATGGGGGGTACGTAACTGAAGCTTTCTTT.

The gene calls are TRBV20-1 and TRBJ1-4; D is uncertain. CDR3 length: 15 amino acids. Germline V gene data show CDR1 as DFQATT and CDR2 as SNEGSKA (reference sequence). V lost 1 base and J lost 0, with 9 bases in between. CDR3 coding DNA: TGCAGTGCTAGAGTCGCGAGGTCAACTAATGAAAAACTGTTTTTT. Translating it yields CSARVARSTNEKLFF.

This clonotype was seen repeatedly, ten times or more. The V and J genes are TRBV29-1 and TRBJ1-1, with D hard to call. Trimming took off 0 bases at V and 3 bases at J, with 14 bases between the two ends. Germline V gene lookup returns CDR1 SQVTM and CDR2 ANQGSEA. This CDR3 is built from 15 residues. This CDR3 reads CSVEDRLRADTEAFF. The CDR3 nucleotides are TGCAGCGTTGAAGACAGACTAAGGGCGGACACTGAAGCTTTCTTT.

The rearrangement uses TRBV20-1 and TRBJ2-7, with 8 bases that match TRBD2. Germline assignment: CDR1 DFQATT and CDR2 SNEGSKA (reference sequence). The CDR3 totals 15 residues. V gave up 0 bases and J gave up 0 bases; unmatched junction bases: 4. The CDR3 DNA reads TGCAGTGCTAGAGAAACCAGCGGGGGCTCCTACGAGCAGTACTTC. Amino acid sequence: CSARETSGGSYEQYF.

A few counts support this clonotype. The chain links TRBV20-1 to TRBJ1-2; D not resolved. This CDR3 is 12 amino acids long. Germline-derived CDR1 and CDR2 are DFQATT and SNEGSKA (reference sequence). V was trimmed by 6 bases and J by 4 bases, leaving 12 bases between them. The CDR3 DNA follows: TGCAGTGCCGGACGAAAAACCTATGGCTACACCTTC. Translating gives CSAGRKTYGYTF.

The chain has TRBV5-1 and TRBJ1-1, with TRBD1 matching 7 bases. Germline trimming cut 2 bases from V and 4 bases from J; bases unmatched to any gene: 11. The V gene's germline CDR1 is SGHRS and CDR2 YFSETQ. CDR3 length: 16 amino acids. The CDR3 reads CASSFDGAGGPTEAFF. The CDR3 DNA sequence: TGCGCCAGCAGCTTTGATGGGGCAGGGGGGCCCACTGAAGCTTTCTTT.

The CDR3 loop reads CASSLYSGRPEAFF. The CDR3 DNA reads as TGTGCCAGCAGTTTATATTCAGGGCGGCCTGAAGCTTTCTTT. The chain uses TRBV28 and TRBJ1-1; possibly TRBD1 for D (5 bases). This CDR3 has 14 amino acids. The V gene's germline CDR1 is MDHEN and CDR2 SYDVKM. Deletions cut 1 base from V and 6 bases from J, with 12 bases between.

This chain joins TRBV28 and TRBJ2-6; the D gene could be TRBD1 or TRBD2 (5 bases each). The germline V and J ends were trimmed by 4 bases and 1 base, with 8 bases remaining between them. CDR1 is MDHEN and CDR2 is SYDVKM in the germline V gene. This CDR3 is 15 amino acids long. CDR3 nucleotide sequence: TGTGCCAGCAGTTCGGGGCTGTCTGGGGCCAACGTCCTGACTTTC. This translates into CASSSGLSGANVLTF.

At least ten counts were recorded for this clonotype. This chain connects TRBV4-3 to TRBJ2-3, with TRBD2 matching 12 bases. The V gene's germline CDR1 is LGHNA and CDR2 YSLEER. This CDR3 is 15 amino acids long. With 5 bases clipped from V and 6 bases from J, the junction kept 6 bases outside the gene matches. In DNA form, the CDR3 reads TGCGCCAGCAGCGCTACTAGCGGGGGGCGGGATACGCAGTATTTT. Translating it yields CASSATSGGRDTQYF.